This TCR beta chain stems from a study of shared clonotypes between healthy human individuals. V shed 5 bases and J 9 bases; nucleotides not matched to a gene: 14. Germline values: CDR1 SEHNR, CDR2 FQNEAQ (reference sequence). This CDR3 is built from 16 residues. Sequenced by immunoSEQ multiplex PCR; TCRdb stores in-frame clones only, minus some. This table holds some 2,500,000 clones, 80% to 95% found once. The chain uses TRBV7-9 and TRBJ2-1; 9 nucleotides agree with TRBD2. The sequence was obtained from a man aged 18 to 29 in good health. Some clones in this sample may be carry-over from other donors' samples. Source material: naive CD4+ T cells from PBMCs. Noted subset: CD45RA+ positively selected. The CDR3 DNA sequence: TGTGCCAGCAGCCCCGGAGGCGGGGCGGGAGGGCGTGAGCAGTTCTTC. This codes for CASSPGGGAGGREQFF.